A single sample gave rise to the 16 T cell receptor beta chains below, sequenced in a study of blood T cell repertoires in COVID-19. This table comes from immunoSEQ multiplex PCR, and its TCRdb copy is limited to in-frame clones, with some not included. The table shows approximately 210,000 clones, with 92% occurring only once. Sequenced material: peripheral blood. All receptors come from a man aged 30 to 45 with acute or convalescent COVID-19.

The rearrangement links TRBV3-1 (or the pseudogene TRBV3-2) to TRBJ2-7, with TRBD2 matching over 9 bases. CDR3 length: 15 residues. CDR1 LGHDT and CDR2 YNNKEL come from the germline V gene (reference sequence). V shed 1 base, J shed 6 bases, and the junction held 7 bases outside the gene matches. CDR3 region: CASSQVASGISEQYF. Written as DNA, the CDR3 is TGTGCCAGCAGCCAAGTTGCTAGCGGGATAAGCGAGCAGTACTTC.

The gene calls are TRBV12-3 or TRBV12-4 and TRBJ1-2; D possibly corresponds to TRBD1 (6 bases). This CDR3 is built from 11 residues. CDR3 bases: TGTGCTCGGAAGAGGGGGTTTGGCTACACCTTC. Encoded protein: CARKRGFGYTF.

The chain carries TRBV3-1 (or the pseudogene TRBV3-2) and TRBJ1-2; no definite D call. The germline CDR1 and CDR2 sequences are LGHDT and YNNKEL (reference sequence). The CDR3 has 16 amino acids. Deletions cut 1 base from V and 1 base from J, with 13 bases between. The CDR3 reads CASSQGGGGLNYGYTF. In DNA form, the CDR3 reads TGTGCCAGCAGCCAAGGGGGAGGAGGTCTTAACTATGGCTACACCTTC.

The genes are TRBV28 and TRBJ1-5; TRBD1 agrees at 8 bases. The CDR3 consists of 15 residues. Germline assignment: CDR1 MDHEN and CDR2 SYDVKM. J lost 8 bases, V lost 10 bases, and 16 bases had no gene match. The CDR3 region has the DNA TGTGCCATCGCCGGGGCAGGGGGCGCAACGAAGCCCCAGCATTTT. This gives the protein CAIAGAGGATKPQHF.

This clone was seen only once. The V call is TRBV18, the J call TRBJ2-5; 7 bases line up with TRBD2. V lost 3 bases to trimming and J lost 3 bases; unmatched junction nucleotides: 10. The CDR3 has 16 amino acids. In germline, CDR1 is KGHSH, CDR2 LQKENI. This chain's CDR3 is CASSPMTTSPKETQYF. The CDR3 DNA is TGTGCCAGCTCACCGATGACGACTAGCCCCAAAGAGACCCAGTACTTC.

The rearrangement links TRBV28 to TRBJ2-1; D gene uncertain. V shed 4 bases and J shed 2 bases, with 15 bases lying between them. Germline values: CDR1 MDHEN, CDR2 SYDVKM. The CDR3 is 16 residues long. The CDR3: CASSSAGLAPYNEQFF. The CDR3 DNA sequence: TGTGCCAGCAGTTCCGCCGGTTTAGCCCCCTACAATGAGCAGTTCTTC.

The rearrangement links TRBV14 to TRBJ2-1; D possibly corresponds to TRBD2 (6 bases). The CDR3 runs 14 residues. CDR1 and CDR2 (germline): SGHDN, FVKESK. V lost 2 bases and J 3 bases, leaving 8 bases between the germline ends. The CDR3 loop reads CASSQRGIYNEQFF. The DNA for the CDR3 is TGTGCCAGCAGCCAACGCGGGATCTACAATGAGCAGTTCTTC.

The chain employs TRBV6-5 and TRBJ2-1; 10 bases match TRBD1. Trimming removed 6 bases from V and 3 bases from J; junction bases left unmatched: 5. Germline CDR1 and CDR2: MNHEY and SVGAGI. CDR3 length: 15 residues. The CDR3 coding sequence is TGTGCCAGCAGGGCGGGACAGGGGCACTACAATGAGCAGTTCTTC. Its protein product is CASRAGQGHYNEQFF.

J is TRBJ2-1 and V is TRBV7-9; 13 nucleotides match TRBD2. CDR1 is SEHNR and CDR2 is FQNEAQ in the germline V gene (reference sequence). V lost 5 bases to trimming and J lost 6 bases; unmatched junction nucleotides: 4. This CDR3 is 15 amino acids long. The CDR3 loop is CASSVTSGGANEQFF. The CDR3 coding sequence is TGTGCCAGCAGCGTTACTAGCGGGGGGGCCAATGAGCAGTTCTTC.

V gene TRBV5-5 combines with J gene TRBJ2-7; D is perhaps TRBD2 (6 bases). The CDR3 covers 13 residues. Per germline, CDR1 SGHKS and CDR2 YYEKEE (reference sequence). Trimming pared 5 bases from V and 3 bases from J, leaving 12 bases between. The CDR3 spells CASSIGTVYEQYF. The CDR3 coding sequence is TGTGCCAGCAGTATCGGGACTGTCTACGAGCAGTACTTC.

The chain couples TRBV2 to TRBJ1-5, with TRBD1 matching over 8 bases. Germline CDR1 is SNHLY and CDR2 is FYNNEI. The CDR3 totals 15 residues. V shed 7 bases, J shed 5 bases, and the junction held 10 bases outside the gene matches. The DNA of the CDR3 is TGTGCCAGCAAGGATAGGCAGGGGGCGTATCAGCCCCAGCATTTT. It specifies CASKDRQGAYQPQHF.

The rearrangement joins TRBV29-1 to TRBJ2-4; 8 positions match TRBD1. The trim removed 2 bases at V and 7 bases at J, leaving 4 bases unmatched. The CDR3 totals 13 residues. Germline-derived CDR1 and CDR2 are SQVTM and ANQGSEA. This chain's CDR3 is CSVERQGRNIQYF. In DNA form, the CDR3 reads TGCAGCGTTGAAAGACAGGGGCGGAACATTCAGTACTTC.

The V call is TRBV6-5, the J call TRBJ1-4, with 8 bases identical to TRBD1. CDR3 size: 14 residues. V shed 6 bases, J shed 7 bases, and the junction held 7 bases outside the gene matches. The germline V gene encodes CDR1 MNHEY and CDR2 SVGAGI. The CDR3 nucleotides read TGTGCCAGCAGCGACAGGGGAATGGTTGAAAAACTGTTTTTT. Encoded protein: CASSDRGMVEKLFF.

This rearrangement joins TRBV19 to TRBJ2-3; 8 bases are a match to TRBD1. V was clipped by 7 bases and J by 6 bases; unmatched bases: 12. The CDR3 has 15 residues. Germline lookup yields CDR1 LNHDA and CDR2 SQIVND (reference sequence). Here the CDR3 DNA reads TGTGCCAGTAATCCTGGACAGGGTAGAATGGATACGCAGTATTTT. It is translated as CASNPGQGRMDTQYF.

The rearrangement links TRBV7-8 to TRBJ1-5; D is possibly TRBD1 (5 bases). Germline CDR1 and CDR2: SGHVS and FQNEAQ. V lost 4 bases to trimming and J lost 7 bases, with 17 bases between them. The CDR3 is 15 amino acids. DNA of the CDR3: TGTGCCAGCAGCTATAGGGCCCAGGGAAACCAGCCCCAGCATTTT. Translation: CASSYRAQGNQPQHF. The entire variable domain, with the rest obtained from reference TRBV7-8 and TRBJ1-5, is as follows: GAGVSQSPRYKVAKRGQDVALRCDPISGHVSLFWYQQALGQGPEFLTYFQNEAQLDKSGLPSDRFFAERPEGSVSTLKIQRTQQEDSAVYLCASSYRAQGNQPQHFGDGTRLSIL.

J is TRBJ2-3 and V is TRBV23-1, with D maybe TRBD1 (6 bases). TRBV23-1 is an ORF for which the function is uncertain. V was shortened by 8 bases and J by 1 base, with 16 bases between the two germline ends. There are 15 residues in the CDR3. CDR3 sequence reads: CASLRGSRGTDTQYF. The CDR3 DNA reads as TGCGCCAGCCTGAGGGGGTCCCGGGGCACAGATACGCAGTATTTT.